This T cell receptor beta chain was found in a study of T cell repertoires in cytomegalovirus infection. Study information: Public signatures in TCR beta pointed to CMV infection and matching HLA type. Overall study results and limits: There were carriers of CMV plus the relevant HLA, and cumulative public TCR beta family frequency identified them. The ex vivo response showed dominance by HLA-C-restricted CMV-specific TCR beta clonotypes.

In regard to this clonotype: Its target is not known.

TCRdb analysed the reads with MiXCR anew, one entry per CDR3 protein. The table lists about 600,000 distinct CDR3 sequences, roughly 26% of them singletons. Germline V gene lookup returns CDR1 MDHEN and CDR2 SYDVKM. V was trimmed by 1 base and J by 0 bases, leaving 7 bases between them. The length of the CDR3 is 15 residues. Sequenced: CD8+ T cells from PBMCs. The receptor was isolated from a human donor in good health (CMV status not recorded). Some clones in this sample may be carry-over from other donors' samples. V is TRBV28 and J is TRBJ1-5; D not certain. This CDR3 reads CASSLYQYSNQPQHF. The CDR3 DNA reads as TGTGCCAGCAGTTTATACCAGTATAGCAATCAGCCCCAGCATTTT.